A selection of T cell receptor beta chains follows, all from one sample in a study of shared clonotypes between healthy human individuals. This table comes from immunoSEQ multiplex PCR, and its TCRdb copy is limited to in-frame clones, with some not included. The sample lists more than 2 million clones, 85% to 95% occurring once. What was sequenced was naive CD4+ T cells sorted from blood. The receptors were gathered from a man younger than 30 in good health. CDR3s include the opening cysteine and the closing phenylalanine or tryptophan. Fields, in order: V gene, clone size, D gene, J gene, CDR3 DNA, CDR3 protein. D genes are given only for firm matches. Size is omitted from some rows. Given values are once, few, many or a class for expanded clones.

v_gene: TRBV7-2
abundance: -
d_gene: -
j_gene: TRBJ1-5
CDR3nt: TGTGCCAGCAGGCTAACAGTAAATAGCAATCAGCCCCAGCATTTT
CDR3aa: CASRLTVNSNQPQHF

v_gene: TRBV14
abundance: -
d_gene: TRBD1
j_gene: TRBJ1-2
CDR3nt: TGTGCCAGCAGCCGACAGGGAATTCATGGCTACACCTTC
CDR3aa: CASSRQGIHGYTF

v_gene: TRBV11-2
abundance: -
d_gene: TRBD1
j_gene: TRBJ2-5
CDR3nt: TGTGCCAGCAGGCCATGGGACAGAGCTCTCCAAGAGACCCAGTACTTC
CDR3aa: CASRPWDRALQETQYF

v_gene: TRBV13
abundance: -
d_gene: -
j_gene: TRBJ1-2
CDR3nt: TGTGCCAGCGGAAGGGACGCTGGCTACACCTTC
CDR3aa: CASGRDAGYTF

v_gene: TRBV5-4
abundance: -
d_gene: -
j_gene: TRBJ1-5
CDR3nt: TGTGCCAGCAGCTTGGCCGGGGACCCCTATCAGCCCCAGCATTTT
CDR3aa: CASSLAGDPYQPQHF

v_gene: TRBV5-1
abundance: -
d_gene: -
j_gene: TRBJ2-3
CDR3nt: TGCGCCAGCAGCCCGGTGGGGGAGGCGGATACGCAGTATTTT
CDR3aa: CASSPVGEADTQYF

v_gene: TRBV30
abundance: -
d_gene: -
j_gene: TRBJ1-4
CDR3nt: TGTGCCTGGAGACCCCAACCCGGGGAAAAACTGTTTTTT
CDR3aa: CAWRPQPGEKLFF

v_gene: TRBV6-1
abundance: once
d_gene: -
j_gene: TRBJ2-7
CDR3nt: TGTGCCAGCAGTTTCCTACAGGGCCACGAGCAGTACTTC
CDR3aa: CASSFLQGHEQYF

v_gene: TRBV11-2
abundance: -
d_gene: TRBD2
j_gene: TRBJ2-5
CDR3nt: TGTGCCAGCAGTCGACTCAGGATGGCTAGCGGGGAGACCCAGTACTTC
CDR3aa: CASSRLRMASGETQYF

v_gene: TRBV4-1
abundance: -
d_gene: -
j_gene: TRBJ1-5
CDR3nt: TGCGCCAGCAGCCGGGACATCAACTATAGCAATCAGCCCCAGCATTTT
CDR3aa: CASSRDINYSNQPQHF

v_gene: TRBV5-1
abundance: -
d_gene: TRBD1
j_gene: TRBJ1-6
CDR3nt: TGCGCCAGCAGGCCCGACAGGGGTAATTCACCCCTCCACTTT
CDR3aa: CASRPDRGNSPLHF

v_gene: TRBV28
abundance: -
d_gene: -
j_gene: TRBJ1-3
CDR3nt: TGTGCCAGCAGCCTCCTGAACGGGGTAGGAAGAAACACCATATATTTT
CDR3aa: CASSLLNGVGRNTIYF

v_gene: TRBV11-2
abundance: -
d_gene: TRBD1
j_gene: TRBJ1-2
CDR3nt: TGTGCCAGCAGCTTAGAGGGACAGGGGGCGCCCCAGTATGGCTACACCTTC
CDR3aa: CASSLEGQGAPQYGYTF

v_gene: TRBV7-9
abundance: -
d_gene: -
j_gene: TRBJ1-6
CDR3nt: TGTGCCAGCAGCTGGCCGGGACATGATTCACCCCTCCACTTT
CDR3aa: CASSWPGHDSPLHF

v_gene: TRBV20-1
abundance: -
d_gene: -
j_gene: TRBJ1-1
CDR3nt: TGCAGTGCTACGGCCCCAAGGGGAGCTTTCTTT
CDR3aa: CSATAPRGAFF

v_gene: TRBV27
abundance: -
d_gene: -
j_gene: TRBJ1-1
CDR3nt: TGTGCCAGCAGTTTTCGACAACACACTGAAGCTTTCTTT
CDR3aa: CASSFRQHTEAFF

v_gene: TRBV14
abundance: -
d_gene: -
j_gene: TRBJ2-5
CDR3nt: TGTGCCAGCAGCCGATTGGGGGAGACCCAGTACTTC
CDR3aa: CASSRLGETQYF

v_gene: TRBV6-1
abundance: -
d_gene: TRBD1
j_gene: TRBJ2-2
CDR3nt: TGTGCCAGCAGTGAAGGGACAGGAGAAACCGGGGAGCTGTTTTTT
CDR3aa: CASSEGTGETGELFF

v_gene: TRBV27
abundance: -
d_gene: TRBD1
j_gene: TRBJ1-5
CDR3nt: TGTGCCAGCAGTGCTACGACAGGGGGGAATCAGCCCCAGCATTTT
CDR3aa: CASSATTGGNQPQHF

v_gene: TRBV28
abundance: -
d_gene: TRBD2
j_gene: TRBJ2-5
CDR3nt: TGTGCCAGCAGTCTTAGCGGGGGCCGGGGGGAGACCCAGTACTTC
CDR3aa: CASSLSGGRGETQYF

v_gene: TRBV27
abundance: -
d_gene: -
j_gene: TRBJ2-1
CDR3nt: TGTGCCAGAGGCCGGGGTCAGGTCATTGTCGGTGAGCAGTTCTTC
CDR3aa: CARGRGQVIVGEQFF

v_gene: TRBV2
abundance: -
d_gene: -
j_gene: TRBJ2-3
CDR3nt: TGTGCCAGCAGTTCACTCACCAGCACAGATACGCAGTATTTT
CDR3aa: CASSSLTSTDTQYF

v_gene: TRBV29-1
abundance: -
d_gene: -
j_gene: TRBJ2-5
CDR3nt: TGCAGCGTTACCCGGGACAAAGAGACCCAGTACTTC
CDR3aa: CSVTRDKETQYF

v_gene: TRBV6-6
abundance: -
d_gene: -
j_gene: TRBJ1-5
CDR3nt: TGTGCCAGCAGTAAGGGGCGGGTCAGCAATCAGCCCCAGCATTTT
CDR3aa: CASSKGRVSNQPQHF

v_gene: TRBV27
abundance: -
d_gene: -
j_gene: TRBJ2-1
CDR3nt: TGTGCCAGCAGTTTATGGGGCAGGGAGAATGAGCAGTTCTTC
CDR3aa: CASSLWGRENEQFF

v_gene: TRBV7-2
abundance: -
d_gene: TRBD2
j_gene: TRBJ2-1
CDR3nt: TGTGCCAGCAGCTTAATGCGGGAGTATGAGCAGTTCTTC
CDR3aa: CASSLMREYEQFF

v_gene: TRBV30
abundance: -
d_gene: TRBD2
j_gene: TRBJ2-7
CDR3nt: TGTGCCTGGAGTGACGGGGGGGAGCAGTACTTC
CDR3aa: CAWSDGGEQYF

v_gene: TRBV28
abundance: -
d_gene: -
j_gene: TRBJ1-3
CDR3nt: TGTGCCAGCAGTGCTTCTGCGGGGGTTGCTGGAAACACCATATATTTT
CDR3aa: CASSASAGVAGNTIYF